This entry features one T cell receptor (beta chain) sequence. Repertoires were generated with immunoSEQ multiplex PCR, while TCRdb's copy carries only in-frame clones and drops some. The sample contains 250,000 or so clones, just over 85% of which appear only once. These data come from a study of blood T cell repertoires in COVID-19. As for the study in general: Samples came from the United States, Italy and Spain, spanning acute and convalescent COVID-19. Nucleic acid was either cDNA or gDNA, and it came from T cells, B-cell-depleted T cells, or PBMCs.

CDR1 and CDR2 (germline): MNHEY, SVGAGI. V lost 6 bases to trimming and J lost 7 bases; unmatched junction nucleotides: 7. The CDR3 spans 14 residues. Sequenced input: peripheral blood. The origin of this receptor is a woman aged 25 to 39 with active or convalescent COVID-19. The J gene is TRBJ1-3, the V gene TRBV6-5; 9 bases match TRBD1. The CDR3 sequence: CASRKTGGWNTIYF. The CDR3 bases are TGTGCCAGCAGGAAGACAGGGGGGTGGAACACCATATATTTT.